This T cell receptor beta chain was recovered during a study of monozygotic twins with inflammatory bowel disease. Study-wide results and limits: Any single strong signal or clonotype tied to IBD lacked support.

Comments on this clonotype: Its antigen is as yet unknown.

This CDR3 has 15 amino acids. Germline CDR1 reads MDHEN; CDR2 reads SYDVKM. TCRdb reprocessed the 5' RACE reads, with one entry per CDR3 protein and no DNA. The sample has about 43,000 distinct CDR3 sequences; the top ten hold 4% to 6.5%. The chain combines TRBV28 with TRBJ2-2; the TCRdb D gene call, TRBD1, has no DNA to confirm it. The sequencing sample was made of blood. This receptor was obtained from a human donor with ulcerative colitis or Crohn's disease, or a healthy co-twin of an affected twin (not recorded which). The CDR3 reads CASIPGGLGTGELFF.